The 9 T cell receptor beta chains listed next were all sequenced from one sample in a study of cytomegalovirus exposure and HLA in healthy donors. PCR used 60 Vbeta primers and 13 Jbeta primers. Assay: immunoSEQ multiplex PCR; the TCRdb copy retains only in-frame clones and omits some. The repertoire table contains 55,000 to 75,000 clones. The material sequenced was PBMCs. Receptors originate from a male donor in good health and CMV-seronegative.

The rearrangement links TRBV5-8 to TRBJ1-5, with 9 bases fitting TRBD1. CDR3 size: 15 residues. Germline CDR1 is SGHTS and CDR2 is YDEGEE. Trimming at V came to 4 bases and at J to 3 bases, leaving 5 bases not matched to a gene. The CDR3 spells CASSPGTGINQPQHF. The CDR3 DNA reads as TGTGCCAGCAGCCCCGGGACAGGGATCAATCAGCCCCAGCATTTT.

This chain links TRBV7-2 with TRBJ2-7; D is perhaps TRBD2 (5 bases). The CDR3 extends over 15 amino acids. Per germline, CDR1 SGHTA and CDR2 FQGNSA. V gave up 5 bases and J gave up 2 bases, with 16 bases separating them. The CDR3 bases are TGTGCCAGCAGCAATCAGCCCCGGACTCCCTACGAGCAGTACTTC. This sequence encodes CASSNQPRTPYEQYF.

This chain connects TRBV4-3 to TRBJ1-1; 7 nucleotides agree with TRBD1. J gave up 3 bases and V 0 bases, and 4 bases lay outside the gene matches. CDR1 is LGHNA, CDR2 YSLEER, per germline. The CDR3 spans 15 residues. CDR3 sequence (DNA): TGCGCCAGCAGCCAAGAGGACAGGTTAGACACTGAAGCTTTCTTT. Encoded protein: CASSQEDRLDTEAFF.

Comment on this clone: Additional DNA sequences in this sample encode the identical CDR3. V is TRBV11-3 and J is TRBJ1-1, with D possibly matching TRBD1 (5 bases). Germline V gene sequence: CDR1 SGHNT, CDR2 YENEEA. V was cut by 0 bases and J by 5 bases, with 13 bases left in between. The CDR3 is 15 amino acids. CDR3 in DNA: TGTGCCAGCAGCTTAGATGGAAGGGCAGGGACTGAAGCTTTCTTT. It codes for CASSLDGRAGTEAFF.

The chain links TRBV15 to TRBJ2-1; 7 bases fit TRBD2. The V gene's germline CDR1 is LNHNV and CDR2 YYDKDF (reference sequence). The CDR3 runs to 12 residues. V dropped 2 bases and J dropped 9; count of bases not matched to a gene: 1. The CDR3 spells CATSRRGVEQFF. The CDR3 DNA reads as TGTGCCACCAGCAGACGGGGGGTTGAGCAGTTCTTC.

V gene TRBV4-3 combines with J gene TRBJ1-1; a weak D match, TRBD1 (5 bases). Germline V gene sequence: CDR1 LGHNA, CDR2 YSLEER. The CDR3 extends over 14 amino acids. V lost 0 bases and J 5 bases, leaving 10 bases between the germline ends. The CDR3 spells CASSQEWGGTEAFF. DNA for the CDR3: TGCGCCAGCAGCCAAGAATGGGGGGGTACTGAAGCTTTCTTT.

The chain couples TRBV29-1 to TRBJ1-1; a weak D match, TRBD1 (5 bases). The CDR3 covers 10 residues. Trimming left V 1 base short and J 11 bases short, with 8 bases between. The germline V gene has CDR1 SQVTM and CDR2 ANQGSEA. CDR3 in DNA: TGCAGCGTTGAAGTACAGGAGGCTTTCTTT. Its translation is CSVEVQEAFF.

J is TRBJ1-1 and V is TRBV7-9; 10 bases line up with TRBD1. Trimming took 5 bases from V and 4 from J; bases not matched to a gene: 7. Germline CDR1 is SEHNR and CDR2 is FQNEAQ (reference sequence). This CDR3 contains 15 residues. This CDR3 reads CASSPERTGGTEAFF. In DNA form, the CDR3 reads TGTGCCAGCAGCCCCGAGCGGACAGGGGGCACTGAAGCTTTCTTT.

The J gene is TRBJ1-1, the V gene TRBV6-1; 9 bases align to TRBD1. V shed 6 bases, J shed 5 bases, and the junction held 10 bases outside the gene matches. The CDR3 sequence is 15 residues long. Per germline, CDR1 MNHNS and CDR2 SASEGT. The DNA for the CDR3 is TGTGCCAGCAGCGACGGGACAGGGTCCGGGACTGAAGCTTTCTTT. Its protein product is CASSDGTGSGTEAFF.